The clone carrying this T cell receptor beta chain has just one count. The data stem from a study of shared clonotypes between healthy human individuals. All the donors were Caucasian adults who lived in Nashville, Tennessee. Genomic DNA for unsorted samples, which was extracted with the QIAamp DNA Blood Mini kit, came from 81 million or so PBMCs. The length of the CDR3 is 16 residues. Germline lookup yields CDR1 MDHEN and CDR2 SYDVKM. The V gene lost 2 bases and the J gene lost 4 bases, with 14 bases spanning the gap. Profiling relied on immunoSEQ multiplex PCR, and the TCRdb table lists in-frame clones only, not all of them. The sample holds over 400,000 clones, roughly 80% seen once.

The V call is TRBV28, the J call TRBJ1-4; tentative D call: TRBD1 (5 bases). Sample: PBMCs. The sequence came from a woman in her thirties or forties in good health. Some clones in this sample may be carry-over from other donors' samples. Written as DNA, the CDR3 is TGTGCCAGCAGTTTACCCGGAGGGGCGGGTAATGAAAAACTGTTTTTT. It codes for CASSLPGGAGNEKLFF.